This T cell receptor (beta chain) was profiled in a study of long-term antiretroviral therapy in people with HIV. Findings of the study overall: With ART, diversity went up but was still lower than in transplant donor controls.

immunoSEQ v3.0 was run at survey level. Assay: immunoSEQ multiplex PCR; the TCRdb copy retains only in-frame clones and omits some. The sample consists of about 38,000 clones, 80% of them appearing once. The J segment lost 12 bases and the V segment lost 3 bases, leaving 2 bases of the junction unmatched. This CDR3 is built from 11 residues. In germline, CDR1 is SGHDT, CDR2 YYEEEE. Turning to this clone: As yet, its antigen is unknown.

Sample: unsorted PBMCs, taken 1.5 years after starting antiretroviral therapy. The TCR was taken from a man between 18 and 29 years old with HIV. The chain carries TRBV5-6 and TRBJ2-5; 10 bases are shared with TRBD1. CDR3 nucleotide sequence: TGTGCCAGCAGCTACGGACAGGGGGAGTACTTC. Translation gives CASSYGQGEYF.